The clone carrying this TCR beta chain has just a few counts. A second about 7 to 12 cycle PCR used barcoded and J-beta primers. TCRdb called the 5' RACE reads again in MiXCR, with one record for every CDR3 protein. The sample includes 500,000 to 650,000 distinct CDR3 sequences, roughly a quarter seen only once; the top ten take over 3.5%. This specimen comes from a study of blood T cells in healthy people across ages. Overall study: Using template switching, researchers captured about one barcoded beta molecule for each two T cells.

Another study also made use of these data, one on T cells of mothers and their children. That study reports: Sample barcodes plus 2-4 random nucleotides came from the M1S primer.

Sequencing was done on a sample of blood. This TCR was recovered from a boy aged 2 to 10 in good health.

As DNA, the CDR3 is TGCAGCGCTGGGAACACTGAAGCTTTCTTT. It encodes CSAGNTEAFF. The J gene is TRBJ1-1, the V gene TRBV29-1; D gene uncertain. The CDR3 runs 10 residues. Trimming left V 7 bases short and J 1 base short, with 4 bases between. Germline CDR1 and CDR2: SQVTM and ANQGSEA.